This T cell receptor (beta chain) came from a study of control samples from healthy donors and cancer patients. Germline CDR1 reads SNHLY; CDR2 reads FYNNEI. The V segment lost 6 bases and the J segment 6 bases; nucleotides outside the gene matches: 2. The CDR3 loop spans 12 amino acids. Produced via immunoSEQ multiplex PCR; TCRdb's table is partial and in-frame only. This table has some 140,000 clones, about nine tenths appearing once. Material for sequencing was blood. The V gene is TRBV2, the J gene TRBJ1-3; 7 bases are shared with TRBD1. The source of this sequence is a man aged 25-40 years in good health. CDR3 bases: TGTGCCAGCAGGGGACAGTCAAACACCATATATTTT. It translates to CASRGQSNTIYF.